This TCR beta chain was captured by sequencing in a study of T cell responses to AZD1222 COVID-19 vaccine (dated by TCRdb to about 2021). For the study in its entirety: AZD1222 recipients given second doses at about 4 weeks or at about 12 weeks were pooled, since spike-specific TCR depth and breadth were not found to differ between the two schedules. TCR sequencing was performed for 230 to 250 trial participants, of whom approximately 200 were given two doses of AZD1222 and around 25 were given two doses of MenACWY control vaccine. Trial participants were enrolled by age into 18-55, 56-69 and 70-plus year subgroups, with 148, 28 and 57 TCR-sequenced participants respectively. Findings and caveats that apply to the study as a whole: Reportedly, close to half of the unique spike-specific TCRs recognized epitopes lying outside the regions that are mutated in the B.1.351 and B.1.1.7 variants. Conclusions about previously exposed vaccinees are limited because only six or seven AZD1222 recipients were SARS-CoV-2 seropositive at baseline. The 56-69-year group was small, and its depth increase did not reach significance, likely because of low power. Most participants were white British and females outnumbered males, and the authors suggested that clonal diversity may have been underestimated. A significant rise in spike-specific TCR breadth and depth was observed after two AZD1222 doses relative to day 0 and relative to MenACWY recipients. No day 14 peak-response samples were available, so repertoires were characterized only after the peak T cell response. The whole spike protein was spanned by vaccine-associated CD4 TCRs, and dominant responses were seen in regions 160-218 and 743-854.

This clone occurred once. Its antigen remains unidentified. It has no much larger one-base neighbor in the sample; base qualities were not kept. The CDR3 holds 18 amino acids from the cysteine to the phenylalanine. The only DNA kept is the CDR3, 54 bases in frame from the first base. Trimming leaves V shorter by 5 bases and J shorter by 9 bases, with the junction holding 14 bases beyond the gene matches. CDR1 and CDR2 are drawn from the germline V gene (reference sequence): LNHDA, SQIVND. The CDR3 regions of human TCRbeta chains were analyzed by immunosequencing. In the authors' own workflow: Repertoire TCRs were checked for matches against a reference library of SARS-CoV-2-specific TCRs that had been generated using the MIRA antigen-specificity platform. Breadth was defined as the fraction of unique TCRs that were SARS-CoV-2-associated, and depth was defined as the fraction of total T cells that were SARS-CoV-2-associated. Using the MIRA data, each spike-specific TCR was mapped to the spike region that the TCR reacts to and placed in a CD4 or CD8 class. Log10-transformed breadth and depth values were compared by one-way ANOVA with Sidak's multiple comparisons tests. Entries here come from immuneACCESS through TCRdb and include only in-frame sequences with V and J called. Some clones fail to appear in such tables; in the studies checked, an unresolved V gene covers under half of the shortfall, and the cause of the remainder is unknown. V and J calls and clone size are those listed in that table; D and trimming were worked out from the DNA. The sample has about 150,000 clones on record, more than 85% of them singletons. The top ten clonotypes cover 1.4% of the sample.

Taken with the paper, the label for time point translates to: baseline before first vaccination. Samples from vaccinated people were obtained from the UK trials COV001 and COV002, which included a single-blind randomized controlled phase 2/3 trial of AZD1222 (ChAdOx1 nCoV-19) in healthy adults. For TCRbeta chain sequencing, PBMC samples from trial participants were taken at day 0 and at day 28 after the second dose. The clonotype comes from an adult in good health. This sequence uses TRBV19 and TRBJ2-1; TRBD2 aligns with 15 central bases. Source: peripheral blood, taken on day 0 of AZD1222 vaccination. The nucleotide sequence reads TGTGCCAGTAGTTCCCGGACTAGCGGGGGGGCCGTAATGGGTGAGCAGTTCTTC. This is translated as CASSSRTSGGAVMGEQFF.